This T cell receptor beta chain was recovered during a study of identical twins (dated by TCRdb to the mid-2010s). A note on the overall study: TCR alpha and beta repertoires from monozygotic twins, unrelated adults of various ages and cord blood were deep-sequenced to test whether fetal clonotypes persist. To rule out contamination, the twin experiments were replicated at different times with different library preparation protocols.

Comment on this clonotype: Its antigen is not yet known. Per-nucleotide qualities are absent, and no much larger clonotype sits a single base away.

The study at large found these results: Compared with coincidental sharing between unrelated individuals, out-of-frame TCR alpha sequences shared between twins had an excess of sequences with low generation probability. Out-of-frame TCR alpha sharing in monozygotic twins was systematically underestimated by recombination models, whereas sharing between unrelated individuals was in agreement with the recombination models. Excess twin sharing in beta out-of-frame sequences was weaker because fewer shared sequences lowered the signal-to-noise ratio. Fewer insertions were carried by abundant cord blood beta clonotypes, a similar but weaker trend appeared in young adult naive repertoires, and no such trend appeared in memory repertoires. Because the same donors could not be followed over many years, the conclusions relied on cross-sectional statistical analysis. Invariant T cells such as MAIT and iNKT could partly confound zero-insertion analyses, although diverse VJ usage argued against such confounding for most clonotypes.

The method was 5' RACE. Sequenced on an Illumina HiSeq 2000. Template switching introduced a universal primer binding site; the final cDNA contained a unique molecular identifier, enabling accurate counting of TCR cDNA molecules. First-strand cDNA for TCR alpha and beta chains was synthesized from specific primers in the conserved constant-segment region. To control for contamination, every cDNA library carried two barcodes: a SMART-Mk sample barcode plus Illumina barcodes. TruSeq adapter sequences and Illumina sample barcodes were added in two successive PCR steps. The TCR alpha and beta cDNA libraries were sequenced on the Illumina HiSeq platform using custom primers. The authors' pipeline ran thus. Raw reads were processed with MiGEC to extract unique molecular identifiers, and MiXCR was used to determine CDR3 positions. For each individual, recombination models were inferred using an EM algorithm with the repgenHMM and IGoR tools. The analysis of shared clonotypes was done with the tcR package in R, with sharing normalized by the product of cloneset sizes. To study raw recombination free of thymic and clonal selection effects, out-of-frame nonproductive sequences were analyzed. TCRdb cleaned the public reads at Q25 with fastp, built clones with MiXCR and kept in-frame beta chains. Entries are consolidated by CDR3 protein sequence, retaining the most common genes and DNA. The V and J calls were determined by TCRdb, not by the authors. For this sample there are about 730,000 distinct CDR3 sequences; 20% to 25% appear just once. In total, the top ten clones hold 4% to 5.5% of the sample.

All donors were healthy Caucasians. Three pairs of female monozygotic twins, all aged about 18 to 29 years, made up the twin cohort. Peripheral blood mononuclear cells were the source from which RNA for the TCR libraries was isolated. The CDR3 holds 12 amino acids from the cysteine to the phenylalanine. The retained sequence is limited to the CDR3, 36 bases, with the frame set at the first base. CDR1 is given as KGHDR and CDR2 as SFDVKD, both from the germline V gene. Trimming costs V 3 bases and J 10 bases, and their ends lie 11 bases apart. These data also formed part of another study, on T cells expressing NK-cell markers. As noted in the second study: TCR beta-chain repertoires were profiled in sorted CD3+CD56+NKG2C+, CD3+CD56+NKG2C- and CD3+CD56-NKG2C+ T-cell subsets from several donors. Among the eight sequenced donors, seven were HCMV-seropositive and one was HCMV-seronegative. To restrict sorting to alphabetaTCR-expressing T cells, an anti-gammadeltaTCR antibody was added in several experiments. In six donors, the dominant CD3+CD56+NKG2C+ clonotypes were among the top 10 CD8+ clonotypes and accounted for about 1.0-7.5% of CD8+ T cells. Those dominant clonotypes were again the most abundant among CD3+CD56-NKG2C+ cells in a handful of donors, at about 28.3-60.1%. It remained unclear whether the expanded NKG2C-expressing T cell clones were specific for HCMV antigens. All eight donors whose samples were sequenced were randomly selected healthy volunteers, three of them men and five women. A commercial ELISA kit detecting HCMV-specific IgG in serum was used to determine HCMV serostatus. For several donors, bulk peripheral blood T-cell repertoires were also sequenced from unsorted PBMC. MIGEC was used to demultiplex reads and group reads by UMI, and MiTCR was used to assemble and quantify clonotypes. To remove erroneous sequences, TCR cDNA sequences were retained only when supported by two or more reads. The tcR package was used for downstream repertoire analysis, and clonotypes were matched between fractions using CDR3 nucleotide sequence together with V segment. Antigen specificity was annotated against VDJdb with VDJmatch, allowing one amino acid substitution in CDR3.

This receptor was taken from a young woman in good health. The source material was PBMCs. The rearrangement joined TRBV24-1 to TRBJ1-1, with TRBD1 perhaps the D gene, on 5 matching bases. Here is the DNA: TGTGCCACCAGTGATCGACAGAGTCGAGCTTTCTTT. It codes for CATSDRQSRAFF.